The TCR beta chain described here comes from a study of graft-versus-host responses after intestinal transplantation. Study information: In this cohort, recipients had multivisceral, liver-intestinal, or isolated intestinal transplants. Every recipient had anti-thymocyte globulin induction and roughly three years of tacrolimus plus steroids.

Study outcomes and limitations: Maximum circulating GvH clone levels tracked with early post-transplant HvG decreases. GvH clones were identified in recipient marrow, with some first appearing in ileum or blood.

Generated by immunoSEQ multiplex PCR, the TCRdb table keeps only in-frame clones and is missing some. The sample carries about 59,000 clones, almost 95% recorded once. The CDR3 spans 14 residues. V was cut by 3 bases and J by 1 base, with 11 bases left in between. Germline V gene sequence: CDR1 SGHRS, CDR2 YFSETQ. As for this clone: Its specificity is not known.

The chain recombines TRBV5-1 with TRBJ2-7, with D possibly TRBD2 on 6 matching bases. Sample: unstimulated CD4+ T cells sorted from spleen or lymph node cells, taken before transplant. The TCR was taken from a human donor who was the organ donor for an intestinal transplant. CDR3 protein: CASSSEEGSYEQYF. As DNA, the CDR3 is TGCGCCAGCAGCTCGGAGGAGGGGTCCTACGAGCAGTACTTC.